This T cell receptor beta chain was found in a study of neurological immune-mediated disorders. Many counts were recorded for this clonotype. Its antigen is unknown. The method for making cDNA was 5'RACE, and it used 10-nucleotide random UMIs. MiXCR, run by TCRdb on the 5' RACE reads, gives a single entry per CDR3 protein. The data show more than 45,000 distinct CDR3 sequences, around 10% seen once. 2 million PBMCs stored at -80 C were the source of the unsorted libraries. Germline lookup yields CDR1 MNHEY and CDR2 SVGEGT. The CDR3 has 15 residues. With 2 bases clipped from V and 7 bases from J, the junction kept 6 bases outside the gene matches. Study observations and caveats: HTLV-1-associated myelopathy showed the most TCR clonal expansion; multiple sclerosis the least, below healthy controls.

The genes are TRBV6-2 or TRBV6-3 and TRBJ2-1, with 9 bases aligning to TRBD2. The receptor was isolated from a woman aged 40 to 50 with HTLV-1-associated myelopathy (HAM/TSP). The sequencing sample was made of PBMCs. In nucleotides, the CDR3 is TGTGCCAGCAGTTACGCGGGACTAGCTCGAAATGAGCAGTTCTTC. This codes for CASSYAGLARNEQFF.